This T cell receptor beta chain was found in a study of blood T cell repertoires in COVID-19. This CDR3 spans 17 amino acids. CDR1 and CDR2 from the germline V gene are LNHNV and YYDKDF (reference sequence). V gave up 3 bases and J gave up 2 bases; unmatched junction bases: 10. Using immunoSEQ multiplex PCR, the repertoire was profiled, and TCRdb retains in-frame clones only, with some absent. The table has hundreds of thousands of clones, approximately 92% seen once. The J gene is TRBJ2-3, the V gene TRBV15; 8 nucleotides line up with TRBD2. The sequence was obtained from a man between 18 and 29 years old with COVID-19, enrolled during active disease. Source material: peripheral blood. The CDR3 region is CATSRGGGRTFTDTQYF. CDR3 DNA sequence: TGTGCCACCAGCAGGGGCGGGGGGCGAACTTTCACAGATACGCAGTATTTT.